The T cell receptor beta chain under discussion was sequenced for a study of identical twins. Unique molecular identifiers were in the cDNA, with template-switch universal primer binding. Using its own MiXCR run on the 5' RACE reads, TCRdb lists one record per CDR3 protein. The table records about 520,000 distinct CDR3 sequences, 22% of them present only once. V dropped 1 base and J dropped 3 bases, with 13 bases sitting between them. This CDR3 contains 16 residues. Looked up from germline, CDR1 is MNHNS and CDR2 is SASEGT. This sample was shared with a second study, whose subject was T cells expressing NK-cell markers. As that report states: Seven donors tested HCMV-seropositive and one tested seronegative among the eight sequenced. Roughly 6 of the donors carried dominant NKG2C+ clonotypes that took up roughly 1.0-7.5% of their CD8+ T cells.

The receptor was isolated from a woman aged 18-29 years in good health. The chain has TRBV6-1 and TRBJ1-3; no clear D gene. The sequencing sample was made of CD4+ T cells sorted from blood. CDR3 sequence (DNA): TGTGCCAGCAGTGAAGGGAGGAGCTCGGATGGAAACACCATATATTTT. Its protein product is CASSEGRSSDGNTIYF.